This T cell receptor (beta chain) was sequenced during a study of blood T cell repertoires in COVID-19. Study as a whole: Samples representing acute and convalescent COVID-19 were sourced from the United States, Italy and Spain. From T cells, B-cell-depleted T cells, or PBMCs came the material, which was cDNA or gDNA.

Per the germline V gene, CDR1 is SGHKS and CDR2 is YYEKEE (reference sequence). CDR3 length: 18 residues. Trimming took 5 bases from V and 2 from J, leaving 22 bases between them. Authors' processing steps: Estimation of nucleated cell counts was performed using reference gene primer amplification. TCRdb keeps only in-frame clones here, not all; method: immunoSEQ multiplex PCR. V and J calls and clone size follow that table, whereas D and trimming were derived from the DNA. The sample lists about 49,000 clones, around 85% seen once, with 12% to 15% in the top ten. Sequenced input: peripheral blood. This sequence joins TRBV5-5 and TRBJ2-2; tentative D call: TRBD2 (6 bases). This sequence was found in a human donor in a cohort sampled during active COVID-19. In nucleotides, the CDR3 is TGTGCCAGCAGTCTCACGGGGACTTTCGGAGCCAACACCGGGGAGCTGTTTTTT. Translation gives CASSLTGTFGANTGELFF.